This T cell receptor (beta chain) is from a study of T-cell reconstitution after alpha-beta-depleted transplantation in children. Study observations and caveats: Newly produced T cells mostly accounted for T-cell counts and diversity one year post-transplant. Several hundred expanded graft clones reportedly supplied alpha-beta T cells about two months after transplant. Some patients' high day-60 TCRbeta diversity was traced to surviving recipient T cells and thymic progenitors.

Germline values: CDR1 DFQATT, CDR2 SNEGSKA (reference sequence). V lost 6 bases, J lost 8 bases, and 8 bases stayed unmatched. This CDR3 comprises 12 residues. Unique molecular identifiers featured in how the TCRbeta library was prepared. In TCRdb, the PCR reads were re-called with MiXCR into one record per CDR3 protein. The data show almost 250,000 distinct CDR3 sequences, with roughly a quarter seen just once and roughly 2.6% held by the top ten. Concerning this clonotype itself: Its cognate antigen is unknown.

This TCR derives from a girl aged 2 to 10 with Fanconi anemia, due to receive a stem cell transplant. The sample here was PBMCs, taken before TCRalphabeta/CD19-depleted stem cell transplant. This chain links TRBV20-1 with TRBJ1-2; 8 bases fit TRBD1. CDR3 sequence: CSADREVEGYTF. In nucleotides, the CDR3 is TGCAGTGCGGACAGGGAAGTGGAAGGCTACACCTTC.